A selection of T cell receptor beta chains follows, all from one sample in a study of graft-versus-host responses after intestinal transplantation. These receptors lack a known antigen. Produced via immunoSEQ multiplex PCR; TCRdb's table is partial and in-frame only. Altogether around 110,000 clones are present, 87% being singletons, with the ten largest covering over 0.6%. The source material was unstimulated CD4+ T cells sorted from spleen or lymph node cells, sampled before transplant. All receptors come from a human donor who was the organ donor for an intestinal transplant. CDR3s include the opening cysteine and the closing phenylalanine or tryptophan. Fields, in order: D gene, V gene, CDR3 length, J gene, clone size, CDR3 protein, CDR3 DNA. D genes are given only for firm matches. Only part of the rows carry a size: once, few, many, or a class if the clone is expanded.

-	TRBV5-1	14	TRBJ1-3	-	CASSTGVNGNTIYF	TGCGCCAGCAGCACGGGGGTAAATGGAAACACCATATATTTT
TRBD1	TRBV5-1	15	TRBJ2-3	-	CASSIGGQGTDTQYF	TGCGCCAGCAGCATAGGGGGCCAGGGCACAGATACGCAGTATTTT
TRBD2	TRBV7-2	15	TRBJ2-1	-	CASSAKRGGRDEQFF	TGTGCCAGCAGCGCAAAGCGGGGGGGCCGGGATGAGCAGTTCTTC
-	TRBV7-6	14	TRBJ2-7	-	CASSPGRERAEQYF	TGTGCCAGCAGCCCGGGCAGGGAAAGAGCCGAGCAGTACTTC
-	TRBV13	14	TRBJ2-7	-	CASSSTVVSYEQYF	TGTGCCAGCAGCTCCACGGTTGTCTCCTACGAGCAGTACTTC
-	TRBV19	14	TRBJ1-4	-	CASSMVQGGEKLFF	TGTGCCAGTAGTATGGTGCAGGGAGGGGAAAAACTGTTTTTT
TRBD1	TRBV28	15	TRBJ1-5	-	CASSLHGQVRQPQHF	TGTGCCAGCAGTTTACACGGACAGGTTCGGCAGCCCCAGCATTTT
-	TRBV7-9	14	TRBJ2-1	-	CASSYSTSYNEQFF	TGTGCCAGCAGTTATTCGACTAGCTACAATGAGCAGTTCTTC
TRBD2	TRBV11-2	18	TRBJ2-2	-	CASRPGLAGAASTGELFF	TGTGCCAGCAGGCCGGGACTAGCGGGAGCGGCGAGCACCGGGGAGCTGTTTTTT
-	TRBV4-1	14	TRBJ2-5	once	CASSQGTSRETQYF	TGCGCCAGCAGCCAAGGGACGAGTCGAGAGACCCAGTACTTC
-	TRBV27	14	TRBJ2-5	-	CASSSRHPEETQYF	TGTGCCAGCAGCTCCCGACATCCTGAAGAGACCCAGTACTTC
-	TRBV19	14	TRBJ2-7	once	CASSPGLSSYEQYF	TGTGCCAGTAGTCCCGGACTATCCTCCTACGAGCAGTACTTC
-	TRBV7-9	14	TRBJ2-7	-	CASSLVAGTYEQYF	TGTGCCAGCAGCTTAGTTGCCGGAACCTACGAGCAGTACTTC
-	TRBV11-3	15	TRBJ1-1	-	CASSFGRRGLTEAFF	TGTGCCAGCAGCTTCGGCCGCCGGGGGCTCACTGAAGCTTTCTTT
TRBD2	TRBV5-1	16	TRBJ2-5	-	CARHGLAGGKKETQYF	TGCGCCAGGCACGGACTAGCGGGGGGGAAAAAAGAGACCCAGTACTTC
TRBD1	TRBV7-3	14	TRBJ1-1	-	CASSSRQGATEAFF	TGTGCCAGCAGCTCGAGGCAGGGGGCGACTGAAGCTTTCTTT
-	TRBV19	15	TRBJ1-1	-	CASTPMGFLNTEAFF	TGTGCCAGTACGCCCATGGGGTTTCTGAACACTGAAGCTTTCTTT
-	TRBV7-3	13	TRBJ2-3	-	CASSLTITDTQYF	TGTGCCAGCAGCTTAACTATCACAGATACGCAGTATTTT
-	TRBV6-5	14	TRBJ1-4	-	CASRSQGGSEKLFF	TGTGCCAGCAGGTCCCAGGGAGGCAGTGAAAAACTGTTTTTT
TRBD2	TRBV6-1	15	TRBJ2-3	-	CASRRERGDTDTQYF	TGTGCCAGCAGACGAGAGCGGGGGGACACAGATACGCAGTATTTT
TRBD2	TRBV30	15	TRBJ2-1	-	CACCSGQSSYNEQFF	TGTGCCTGTTGTAGCGGGCAAAGCTCCTACAATGAGCAGTTCTTC
TRBD1	TRBV6-6	15	TRBJ2-2	-	CASRNRGADTGELFF	TGTGCCAGCAGAAACAGGGGTGCGGACACCGGGGAGCTGTTTTTT
-	TRBV2	11	TRBJ2-7	-	CASSGPYEQYF	TGTGCCAGCAGTGGCCCCTACGAGCAGTACTTC
-	TRBV27	14	TRBJ2-1	-	CASSFSVAGDEQFF	TGTGCCAGCAGTTTTTCAGTGGCAGGAGATGAGCAGTTCTTC
-	TRBV5-1	14	TRBJ2-2	-	CASSLGVPTGELFF	TGCGCCAGCAGCTTGGGCGTACCCACCGGGGAGCTGTTTTTT
-	TRBV11-2	13	TRBJ2-1	-	CASSQTGYNEQFF	TGTGCCAGCAGCCAGACAGGTTACAATGAGCAGTTCTTC
TRBD1	TRBV19	16	TRBJ1-1	-	CASSTSPARGGREAFF	TGTGCCAGTAGTACCTCCCCTGCCAGGGGGGGAAGGGAAGCTTTCTTT
-	TRBV11-2	14	TRBJ2-1	-	CASRVGAPYNEQFF	TGTGCCAGCAGAGTGGGGGCACCCTACAATGAGCAGTTCTTC
TRBD1	TRBV6-1	14	TRBJ1-2	-	CASSRTGLGYGYTF	TGTGCCAGCAGCCGGACAGGGCTGGGCTATGGCTACACCTTC
-	TRBV5-4	13	TRBJ2-3	-	CAANGPSTDTQYF	TGTGCCGCTAACGGCCCTAGCACAGATACGCAGTATTTT
TRBD1	TRBV7-9	16	TRBJ2-5	-	CASSLGGTGGQETQYF	TGTGCCAGCAGCTTAGGAGGGACAGGGGGCCAAGAGACCCAGTACTTC
-	TRBV29-1	14	TRBJ1-1	-	CSVEKDPMNTEAFF	TGCAGCGTTGAAAAGGACCCAATGAACACTGAAGCTTTCTTT
-	TRBV2	11	TRBJ2-7	-	CASSGSYEQYF	TGTGCCAGCAGCGGTTCCTACGAGCAGTACTTC
-	TRBV19	14	TRBJ1-1	-	CASSLAPDRTDAFF	TGTGCCAGTAGTCTCGCTCCCGACAGGACAGACGCTTTCTTT
-	TRBV19	15	TRBJ1-2	-	CASSMPQLGINGYTF	TGTGCCAGTAGTATGCCACAGCTAGGAATCAATGGCTACACCTTC
TRBD1	TRBV10-3	16	TRBJ2-3	-	CAISLKPGGETDTQYF	TGTGCCATCAGCCTTAAGCCAGGGGGCGAAACAGATACGCAGTATTTT
-	TRBV28	12	TRBJ2-5	-	CASNAGQETQYF	TGTGCCAGCAACGCAGGGCAAGAGACCCAGTACTTC
TRBD1	TRBV7-6	14	TRBJ1-2	-	CASSYSGGAYGYTF	TGTGCCAGCAGCTACTCAGGGGGCGCTTATGGCTACACCTTC
TRBD1	TRBV11-2	13	TRBJ2-3	-	CASSKGAWDTQYF	TGTGCCAGCAGCAAGGGGGCTTGGGATACGCAGTATTTT
-	TRBV6-5	14	TRBJ1-5	-	CASSYGPGNQPQHF	TGTGCCAGCAGTTACGGACCAGGCAATCAGCCCCAGCATTTT
-	TRBV19	17	TRBJ1-6	-	CASNSPRWATNNSPLHF	TGTGCCAGTAACTCCCCCAGATGGGCTACGAATAATTCACCCCTCCACTTT
-	TRBV14	14	TRBJ1-1	-	CASSLLGGNTEAFF	TGTGCCAGCAGCCTGCTTGGCGGGAACACTGAAGCTTTCTTT
-	TRBV10-3	13	TRBJ1-1	few	CAISENGDSEAFF	TGTGCCATCAGTGAAAATGGTGACAGTGAAGCTTTCTTT
-	TRBV19	16	TRBJ2-6	-	CASSTPLGSGANVLTF	TGTGCCAGTAGTACCCCTCTTGGCTCTGGGGCCAACGTCCTGACTTTC
-	TRBV7-6	12	TRBJ1-5	-	CASSRKGGRQHF	TGTGCCAGCAGCCGAAAGGGGGGTCGTCAGCATTTT
TRBD2	TRBV7-6	15	TRBJ2-7	-	CASSAAPGTSYEQYF	TGTGCCAGCAGCGCGGCCCCGGGGACTAGCTACGAGCAGTACTTC